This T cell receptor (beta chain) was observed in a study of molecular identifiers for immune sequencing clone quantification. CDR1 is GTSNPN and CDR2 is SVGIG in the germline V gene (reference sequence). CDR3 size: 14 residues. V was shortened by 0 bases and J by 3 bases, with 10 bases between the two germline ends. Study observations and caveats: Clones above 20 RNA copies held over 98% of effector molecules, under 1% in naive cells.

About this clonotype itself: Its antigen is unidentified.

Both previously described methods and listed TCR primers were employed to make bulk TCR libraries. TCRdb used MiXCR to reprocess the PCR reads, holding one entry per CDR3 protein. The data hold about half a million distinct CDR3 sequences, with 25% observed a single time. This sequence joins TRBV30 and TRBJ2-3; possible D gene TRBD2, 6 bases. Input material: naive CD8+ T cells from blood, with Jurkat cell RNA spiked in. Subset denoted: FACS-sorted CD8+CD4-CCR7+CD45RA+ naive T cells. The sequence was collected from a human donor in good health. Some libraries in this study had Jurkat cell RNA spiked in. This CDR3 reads CAWSVIGRTDTQYF. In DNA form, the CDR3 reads TGTGCCTGGAGTGTAATCGGGAGAACAGATACGCAGTATTTT.